The 7 T cell receptor beta chains presented below share a single source sample, sequenced in a study of blood T cell repertoires in COVID-19. TCRdb's copy holds only in-frame clones and misses some; the assay was immunoSEQ multiplex PCR. The sample yields about 300,000 clones, 80% to 90% seen once. What was sequenced was peripheral blood. The receptors were sampled from a woman aged 45-65 years with COVID-19, enrolled during active disease.

The chain combines TRBV5-1 with TRBJ2-5, with 9 bases identical to TRBD2. Germline V gene data show CDR1 as SGHRS and CDR2 as YFSETQ. V shed 0 bases and J 3 bases; nucleotides not matched to a gene: 6. The CDR3 extends over 16 amino acids. As DNA, the CDR3 is TGCGCCAGCAGCTTGGCTTCTAGCGGGAAGAAAGAGACCCAGTACTTC. Its protein is CASSLASSGKKETQYF.

This clone was counted at least ten times. This sequence joins TRBV4-3 and TRBJ2-2, with 11 bases lining up with TRBD2. There are 18 residues in the CDR3. V trimming: 0 bases; J trimming: 11 bases; junction bases outside the gene matches: 14. Germline CDR1 and CDR2: LGHNA and YSLEER. Here the CDR3 reads CASSQDLPVTSGKIELFF. CDR3 DNA sequence: TGCGCCAGCAGCCAAGACCTACCAGTGACTAGCGGGAAGATTGAGCTGTTTTTT.

The V and J genes are TRBV9 and TRBJ1-2, with D possibly TRBD1 on 5 matching bases. CDR1 is SGDLS and CDR2 is YYNGEE in the germline V gene. V was trimmed by 0 bases and J by 2 bases, leaving 8 bases between them. CDR3 size: 14 residues. The CDR3 DNA reads as TGTGCCAGCAGCGTAGCGACAGAAAACTATGGCTACACCTTC. Its protein product is CASSVATENYGYTF.

The V and J genes are TRBV27 and TRBJ1-1; 11 positions match TRBD1. The CDR3 length is 17 residues. CDR1 and CDR2 (germline): MNHEY, SMNVEV (reference sequence). The trim removed 2 bases at V and 0 bases at J, leaving 5 bases unmatched. In nucleotides, the CDR3 is TGTGCCAGCAGTTTAAGCGGACAGGGGGCTGTGAACACTGAAGCTTTCTTT. This sequence encodes CASSLSGQGAVNTEAFF.

The J gene is TRBJ1-2, the V gene TRBV29-1, with D perhaps TRBD1 (6 bases). There are 11 residues in the CDR3. Trimming removed 2 bases at V and 8 bases at J, with 9 bases between. Germline values: CDR1 SQVTM, CDR2 ANQGSEA. The CDR3 nucleotides read TGCAGCGTTGAATTGGGGGCGGGCTACACCTTC. Protein sequence: CSVELGAGYTF.

The J gene is TRBJ1-5, the V gene TRBV18; tentatively, D is TRBD1 (6 bases). Deletions cut 3 bases from V and 4 bases from J, with 10 bases between. CDR3 size: 14 residues. Germline V lookup: CDR1 KGHSH, CDR2 LQKENI. The CDR3 protein is CASSPDRANQPQHF. CDR3 in DNA: TGTGCCAGCTCACCGGACAGAGCGAATCAGCCCCAGCATTTT.

The gene calls are TRBV13 and TRBJ2-7; 9 bases map to TRBD1. V shed 0 bases, J shed 3 bases, and the junction held 6 bases outside the gene matches. The CDR3 spans 16 residues. Germline V gene data show CDR1 as PRHDT and CDR2 as FYEKMQ (reference sequence). Written as DNA, the CDR3 is TGTGCCAGCAGCTTAGGACAGGGGGCGAACCTCTACGAGCAGTACTTC. Protein: CASSLGQGANLYEQYF.